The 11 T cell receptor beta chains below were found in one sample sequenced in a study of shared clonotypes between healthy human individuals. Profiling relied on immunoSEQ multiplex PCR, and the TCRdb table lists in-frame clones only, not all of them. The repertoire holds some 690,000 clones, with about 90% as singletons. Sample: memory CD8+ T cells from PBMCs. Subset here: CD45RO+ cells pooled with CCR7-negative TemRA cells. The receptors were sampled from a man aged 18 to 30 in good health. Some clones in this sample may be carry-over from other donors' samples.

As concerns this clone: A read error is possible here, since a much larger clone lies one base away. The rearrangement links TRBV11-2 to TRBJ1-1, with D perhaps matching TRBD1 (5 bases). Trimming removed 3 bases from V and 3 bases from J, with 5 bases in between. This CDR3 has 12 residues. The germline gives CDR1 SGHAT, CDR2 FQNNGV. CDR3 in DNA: TGTGCCAGCAGCTTGGGGGACACTGAAGCTTTCTTT. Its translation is CASSLGDTEAFF.

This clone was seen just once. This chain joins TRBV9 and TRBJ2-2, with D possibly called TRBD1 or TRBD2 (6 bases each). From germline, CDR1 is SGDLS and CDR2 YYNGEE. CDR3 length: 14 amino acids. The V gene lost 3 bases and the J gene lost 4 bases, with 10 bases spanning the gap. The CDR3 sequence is CASSEKGGTGELFF. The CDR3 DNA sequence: TGTGCCAGCAGCGAGAAGGGGGGCACCGGGGAGCTGTTTTTT. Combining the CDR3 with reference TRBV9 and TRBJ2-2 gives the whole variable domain DSGVTQTPKHLITATGQRVTLRCSPRSGDLSVYWYQQSLDQGLQFLIQYYNGEERAKGNILERFSAQQFPDLHSELNLSSLELGDSALYFCASSEKGGTGELFFGEGSRLTVL.

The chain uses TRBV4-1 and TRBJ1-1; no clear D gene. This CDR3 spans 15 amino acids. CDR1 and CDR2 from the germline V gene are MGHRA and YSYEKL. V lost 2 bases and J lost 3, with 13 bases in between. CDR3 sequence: CASSQSPVIDTEAFF. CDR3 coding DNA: TGCGCCAGCAGCCAAAGCCCAGTCATCGACACTGAAGCTTTCTTT.

The DNA for the CDR3 is TGTGCCAGCAGCCCGGACTCCTCGAGCTCCTACAATGAGCAGTTCTTC. Translation gives CASSPDSSSSYNEQFF. The chain joins TRBV7-3 to TRBJ2-1, with D perhaps matching TRBD2 (5 bases). From germline, CDR1 is SGHTA and CDR2 FQGTGA. The CDR3 is 16 amino acids. Trimming pared 5 bases from V and 0 bases from J, leaving 14 bases between. Full variable domain (missing parts from reference TRBV7-3 and TRBJ2-1): GAGVSQTPSNKVTEKGKYVELRCDPISGHTALYWYRQSLGQGPEFLIYFQGTGAADDSGLPNDRFFAVRPEGSVSTLKIQRTERGDSAVYLCASSPDSSSSYNEQFFGPGTRLTVL.

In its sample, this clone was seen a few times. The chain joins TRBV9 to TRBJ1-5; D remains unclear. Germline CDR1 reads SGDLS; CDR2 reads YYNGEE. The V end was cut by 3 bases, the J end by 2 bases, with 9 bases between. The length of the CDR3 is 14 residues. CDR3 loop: CASSEGYGNQPQHF. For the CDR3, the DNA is TGTGCCAGCAGCGAGGGTTATGGCAATCAGCCCCAGCATTTT. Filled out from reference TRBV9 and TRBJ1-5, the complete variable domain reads DSGVTQTPKHLITATGQRVTLRCSPRSGDLSVYWYQQSLDQGLQFLIQYYNGEERAKGNILERFSAQQFPDLHSELNLSSLELGDSALYFCASSEGYGNQPQHFGDGTRLSIL.

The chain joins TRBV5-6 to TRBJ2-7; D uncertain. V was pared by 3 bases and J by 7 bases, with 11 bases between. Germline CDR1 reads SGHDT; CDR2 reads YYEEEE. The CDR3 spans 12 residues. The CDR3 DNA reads TGTGCCAGCAGCTCGTCCCCCTTGGAGCAGTACTTC. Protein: CASSSSPLEQYF.

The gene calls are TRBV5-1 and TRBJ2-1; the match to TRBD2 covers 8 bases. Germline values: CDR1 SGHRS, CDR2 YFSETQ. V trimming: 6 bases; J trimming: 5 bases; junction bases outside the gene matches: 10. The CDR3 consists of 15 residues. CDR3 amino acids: CASKSVAGNNNEQFF. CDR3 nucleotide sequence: TGCGCCAGCAAGAGCGTAGCGGGAAATAACAATGAGCAGTTCTTC.

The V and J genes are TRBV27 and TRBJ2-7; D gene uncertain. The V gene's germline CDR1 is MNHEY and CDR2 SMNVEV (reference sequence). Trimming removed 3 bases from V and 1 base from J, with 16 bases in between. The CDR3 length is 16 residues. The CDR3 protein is CASSFSTGQASYEQYF. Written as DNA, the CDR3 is TGTGCCAGCAGTTTCAGTACGGGTCAGGCTTCCTACGAGCAGTACTTC.

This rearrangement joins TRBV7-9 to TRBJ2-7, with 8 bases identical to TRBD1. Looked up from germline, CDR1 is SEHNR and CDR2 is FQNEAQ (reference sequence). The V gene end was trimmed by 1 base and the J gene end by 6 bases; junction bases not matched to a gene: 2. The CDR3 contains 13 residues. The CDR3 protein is CASSLGTGTEQYF. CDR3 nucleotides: TGTGCCAGCAGCTTAGGGACAGGGACCGAGCAGTACTTC.

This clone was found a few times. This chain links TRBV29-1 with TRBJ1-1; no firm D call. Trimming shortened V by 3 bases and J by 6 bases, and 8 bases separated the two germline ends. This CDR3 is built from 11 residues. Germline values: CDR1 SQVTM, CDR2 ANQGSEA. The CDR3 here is CSVETYPEAFF. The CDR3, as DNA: TGCAGCGTTGAGACTTATCCTGAAGCTTTCTTT.

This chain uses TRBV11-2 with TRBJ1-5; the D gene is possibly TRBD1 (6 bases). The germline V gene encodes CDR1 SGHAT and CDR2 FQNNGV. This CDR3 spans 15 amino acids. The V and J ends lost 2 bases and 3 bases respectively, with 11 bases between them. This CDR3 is CASSLWGGSNQPQHF. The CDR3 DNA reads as TGTGCCAGCAGCTTATGGGGGGGCTCCAATCAGCCCCAGCATTTT.